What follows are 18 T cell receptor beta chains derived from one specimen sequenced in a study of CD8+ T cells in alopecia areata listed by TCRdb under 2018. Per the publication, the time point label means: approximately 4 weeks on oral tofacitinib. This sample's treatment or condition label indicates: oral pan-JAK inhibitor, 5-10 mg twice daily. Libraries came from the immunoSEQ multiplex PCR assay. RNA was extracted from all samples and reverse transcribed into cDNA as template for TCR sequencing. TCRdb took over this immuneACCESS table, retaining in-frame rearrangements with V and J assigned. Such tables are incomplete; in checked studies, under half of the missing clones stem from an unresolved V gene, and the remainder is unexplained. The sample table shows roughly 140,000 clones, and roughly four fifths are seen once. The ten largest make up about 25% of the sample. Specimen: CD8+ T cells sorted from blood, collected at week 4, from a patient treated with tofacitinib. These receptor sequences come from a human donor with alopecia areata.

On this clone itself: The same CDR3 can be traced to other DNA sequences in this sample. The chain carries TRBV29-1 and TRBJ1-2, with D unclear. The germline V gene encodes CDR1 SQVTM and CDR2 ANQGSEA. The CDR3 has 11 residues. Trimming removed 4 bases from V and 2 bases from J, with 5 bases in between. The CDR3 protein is CSVAGNYGYTF. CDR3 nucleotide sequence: TGCAGCGTTGCCGGGAACTATGGCTACACCTTC.

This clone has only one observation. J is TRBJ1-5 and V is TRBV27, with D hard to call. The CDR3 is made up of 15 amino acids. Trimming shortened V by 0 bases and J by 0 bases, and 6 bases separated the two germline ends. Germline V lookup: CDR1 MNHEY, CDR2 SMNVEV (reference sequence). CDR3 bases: TGTGCCAGCAGTTTATCGGGGTATAGCAATCAGCCCCAGCATTTT. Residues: CASSLSGYSNQPQHF.

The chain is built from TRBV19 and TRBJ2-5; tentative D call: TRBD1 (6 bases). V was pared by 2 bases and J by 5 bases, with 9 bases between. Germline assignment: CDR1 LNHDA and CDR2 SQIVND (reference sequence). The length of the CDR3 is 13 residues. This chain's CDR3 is CASSIWTAETQYF. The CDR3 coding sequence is TGTGCCAGTAGTATATGGACAGCGGAGACCCAGTACTTC.

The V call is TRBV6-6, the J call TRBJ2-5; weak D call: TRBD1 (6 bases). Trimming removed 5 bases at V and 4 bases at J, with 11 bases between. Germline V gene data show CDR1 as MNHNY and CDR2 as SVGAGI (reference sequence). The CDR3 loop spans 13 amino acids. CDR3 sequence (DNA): TGTGCCAGCAGTATAGGGGGTCTAGAGACCCAGTACTTC. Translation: CASSIGGLETQYF.

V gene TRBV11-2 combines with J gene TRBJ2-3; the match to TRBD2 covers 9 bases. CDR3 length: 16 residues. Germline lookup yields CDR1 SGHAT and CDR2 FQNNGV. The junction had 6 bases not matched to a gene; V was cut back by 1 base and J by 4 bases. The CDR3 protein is CASSLVLAGGPDTQYF. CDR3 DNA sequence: TGTGCCAGCAGCTTAGTTTTGGCGGGGGGGCCAGATACGCAGTATTTT.

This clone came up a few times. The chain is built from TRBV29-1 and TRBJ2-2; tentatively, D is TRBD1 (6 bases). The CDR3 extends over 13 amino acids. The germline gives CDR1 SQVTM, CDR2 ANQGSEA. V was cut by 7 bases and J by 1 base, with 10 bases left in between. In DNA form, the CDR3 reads TGCAGCGCCAGGACAGTGAACACCGGGGAGCTGTTTTTT. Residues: CSARTVNTGELFF.

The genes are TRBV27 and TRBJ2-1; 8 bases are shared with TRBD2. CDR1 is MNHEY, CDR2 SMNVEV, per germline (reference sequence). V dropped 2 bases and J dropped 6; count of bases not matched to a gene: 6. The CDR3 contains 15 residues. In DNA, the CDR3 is TGTGCCAGCAGTTTAGGGGCGGGGGGTATCAATGAGCAGTTCTTC. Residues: CASSLGAGGINEQFF.

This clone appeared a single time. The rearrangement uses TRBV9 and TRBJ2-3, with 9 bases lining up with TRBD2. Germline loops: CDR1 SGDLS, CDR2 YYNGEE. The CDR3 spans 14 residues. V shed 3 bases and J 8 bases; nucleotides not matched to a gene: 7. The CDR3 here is CASSASGELVTQYF. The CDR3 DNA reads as TGTGCCAGCAGCGCTAGCGGGGAACTAGTTACGCAGTATTTT.

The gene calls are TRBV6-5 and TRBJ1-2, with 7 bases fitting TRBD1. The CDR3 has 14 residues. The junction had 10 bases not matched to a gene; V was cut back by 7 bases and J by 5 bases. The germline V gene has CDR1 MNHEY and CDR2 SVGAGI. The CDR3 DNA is TGTGCCAGCAACCGGCAGGGGGGAAGTTATGGCTACACCTTC. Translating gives CASNRQGGSYGYTF.

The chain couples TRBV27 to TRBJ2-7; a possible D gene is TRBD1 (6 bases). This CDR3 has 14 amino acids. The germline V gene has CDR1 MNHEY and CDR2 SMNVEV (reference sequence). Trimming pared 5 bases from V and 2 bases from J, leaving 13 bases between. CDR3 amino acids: CASSPTPGAYEQYF. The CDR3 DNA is TGTGCCAGCAGTCCTACTCCAGGGGCCTACGAGCAGTACTTC.

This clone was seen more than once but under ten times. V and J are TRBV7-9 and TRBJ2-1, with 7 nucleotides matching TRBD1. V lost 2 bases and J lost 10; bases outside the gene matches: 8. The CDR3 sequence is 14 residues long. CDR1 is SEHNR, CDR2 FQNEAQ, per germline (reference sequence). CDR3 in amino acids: CASSLSTGIREQFF. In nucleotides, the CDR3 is TGTGCCAGCAGCTTATCGACAGGGATTAGGGAGCAGTTCTTC.

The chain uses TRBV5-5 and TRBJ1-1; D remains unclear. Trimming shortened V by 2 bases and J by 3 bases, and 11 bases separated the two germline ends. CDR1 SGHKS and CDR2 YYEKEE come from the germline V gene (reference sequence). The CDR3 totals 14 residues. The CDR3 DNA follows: TGTGCCAGCAGCTTTGGCCAGCTGTACACTGAAGCTTTCTTT. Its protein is CASSFGQLYTEAFF.

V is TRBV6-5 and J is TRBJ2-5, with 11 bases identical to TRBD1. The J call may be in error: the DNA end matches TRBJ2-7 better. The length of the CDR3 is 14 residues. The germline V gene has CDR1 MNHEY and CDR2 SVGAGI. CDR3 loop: CASSFGTGGYEQYF. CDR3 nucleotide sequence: TGTGCCAGCAGTTTCGGGACAGGGGGCTACGAGCAGTACTTC.

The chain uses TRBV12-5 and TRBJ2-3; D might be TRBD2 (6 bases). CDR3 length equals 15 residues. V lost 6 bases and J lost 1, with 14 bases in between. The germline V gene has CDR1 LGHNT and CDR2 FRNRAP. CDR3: CASGPRGTRTDTQYF. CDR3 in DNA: TGTGCTAGTGGCCCCCGGGGGACGCGCACAGATACGCAGTATTTT.

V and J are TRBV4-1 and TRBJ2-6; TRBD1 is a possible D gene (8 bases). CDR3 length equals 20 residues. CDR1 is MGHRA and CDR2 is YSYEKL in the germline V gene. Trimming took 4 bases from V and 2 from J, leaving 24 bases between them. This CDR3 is CASSPAGAGGDVPGANVLTF. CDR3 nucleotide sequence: TGCGCCAGCAGCCCGGCGGGGGCAGGGGGCGATGTACCTGGGGCCAACGTCCTGACTTTC.

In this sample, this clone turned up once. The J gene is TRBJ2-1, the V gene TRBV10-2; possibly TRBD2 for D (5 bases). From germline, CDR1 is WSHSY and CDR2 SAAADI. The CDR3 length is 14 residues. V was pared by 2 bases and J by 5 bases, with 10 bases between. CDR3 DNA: TGCGCCAGCAGTGAGCGGCTAGCTGACAATGAGCAGTTCTTC. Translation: CASSERLADNEQFF.

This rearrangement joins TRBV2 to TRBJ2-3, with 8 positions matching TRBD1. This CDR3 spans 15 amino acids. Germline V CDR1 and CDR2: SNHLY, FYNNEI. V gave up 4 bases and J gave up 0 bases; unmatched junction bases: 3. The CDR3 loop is CASSAGTGSTDTQYF. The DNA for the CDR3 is TGTGCCAGCAGTGCCGGGACAGGAAGCACAGATACGCAGTATTTT.

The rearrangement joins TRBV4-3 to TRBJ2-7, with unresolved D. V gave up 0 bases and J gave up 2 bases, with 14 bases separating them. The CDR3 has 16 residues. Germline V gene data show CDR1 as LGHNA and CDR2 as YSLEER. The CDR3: CASSQDVGAGTYEQYF. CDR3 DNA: TGCGCCAGCAGCCAAGACGTTGGCGCAGGAACCTACGAGCAGTACTTC.